This T cell receptor beta chain was retrieved from a study of molecular identifiers for immune sequencing clone quantification. In TCRdb, the PCR reads were re-called with MiXCR into one record per CDR3 protein. In the table there are around 470,000 distinct CDR3 sequences, 25% of which are singletons. The CDR3 consists of 14 residues. V lost 0 bases to trimming and J lost 5 bases, with 11 bases between them. Germline CDR1 and CDR2: LNHDA and SQIVND (reference sequence). The chain uses TRBV19 and TRBJ2-7; tentative D call: TRBD1 (6 bases). The TCR comes from a human donor in good health. Some libraries in this study had Jurkat cell RNA spiked in. Sequenced sample: naive CD8+ T cells from blood, with Jurkat cell RNA spiked in. Subset of the sample: FACS-sorted CD8+CD4-CCR7+CD45RA+ naive T cells. The CDR3, as DNA: TGTGCCAGTAGTATAGACCCCCAGGGGAACGAGCAGTACTTC. Translating gives CASSIDPQGNEQYF. Together with reference TRBV19 and TRBJ2-7, the CDR3 gives the full variable domain: DGGITQSPKYLFRKEGQNVTLSCEQNLNHDAMYWYRQDPGQGLRLIYYSQIVNDFQKGDIAEGYSVSREKKESFPLTVTSAQKNPTAFYLCASSIDPQGNEQYFGPGTRLTVT.